This T cell receptor (beta chain) appears in the sequencing data of a study of cytomegalovirus exposure and HLA in healthy donors. Study results and caveats: Apparent HLA restriction characterized most CMV-associated TCR beta chains in a later analysis. Earlier analysis yielded a pattern in which most TCR beta V segments were productive about 90% or about 30% of the time.

Germline lookup yields CDR1 SGHRS and CDR2 YFSETQ. Trimming took 0 bases from V and 0 from J, leaving 10 bases between them. The CDR3 spans 16 residues. Amplification used 60 Vbeta primers and 13 Jbeta primers. In the original workflow: Later, roughly 86 million unique TCR beta chains were counted in an analysis, and roughly 10 million of them were shared. Method: immunoSEQ multiplex PCR; TCRdb's copy keeps in-frame clones and lacks some. Clone size and V and J calls were adopted from that table, with D and trimming inferred from the DNA. The repertoire holds about 150,000 clones, with 60% to 85% as singletons. As concerns this clone: Its antigen is unidentified.

The receptor's source is a woman between 40 and 55 years old in good health and CMV-seronegative. The sequencing input was PBMCs. This chain links TRBV5-1 with TRBJ2-4; D might be TRBD1 (5 bases). CDR3 region: CASSLEGLIAKNIQYF. As DNA, the CDR3 is TGCGCCAGCAGCTTGGAGGGGTTAATAGCCAAAAACATTCAGTACTTC.